Following are 5 T cell receptor beta chains from one sample sequenced in a study of glioma-infiltrating T cells. The iRepertoire nested amplicon-rescue multiplex PCR amplified TCR alpha and beta CDR3s from RNA. TCRdb called the multiplex PCR reads again in MiXCR, with one record for every CDR3 protein. Among around 190,000 distinct CDR3 sequences listed, around 40% were seen once. Sequencing was carried out using glioma tissue, nonneoplastic brain tissue, or PBMCs (not recorded which). The receptors were gathered from a human donor with low-grade glioma or glioblastoma, undergoing nonglioma brain surgery, or in good health (not recorded which).

J is TRBJ2-7 and V is TRBV20-1, with 10 bases that match TRBD2. CDR3 size: 16 residues. The junction had 17 bases not matched to a gene; V was cut back by 5 bases and J by 7 bases. Germline V lookup: CDR1 DFQATT, CDR2 SNEGSKA (reference sequence). CDR3 protein: CSADLKLSGRAGEQYF. DNA of the CDR3: TGCAGTGCTGATCTAAAACTCAGCGGGAGGGCCGGTGAGCAGTACTTC.

The gene calls are TRBV3-1 and TRBJ2-7; D gene unclear. Germline-derived CDR1 and CDR2 are LGHDT and YNNKEL (reference sequence). This CDR3 is built from 13 residues. V lost 8 bases and J 2 bases, leaving 13 bases between the germline ends. CDR3 amino acids: CASRSNRAYEQYF. In DNA form, the CDR3 reads TGTGCCAGCCGATCGAACAGAGCCTACGAGCAGTACTTC.

The rearrangement links TRBV29-1 to TRBJ1-5; no firm D call. V lost 7 bases, J lost 1 base, and 11 bases lay in between. There are 13 residues in the CDR3. From germline, CDR1 is SQVTM and CDR2 ANQGSEA. For the CDR3, the DNA is TGCAGCGCAGCGTCGGAGAGCAATCAGCCCCAGCATTTT. Translated: CSAASESNQPQHF.

The rearrangement joins TRBV7-2 to TRBJ2-7; D is unclear. The germline gives CDR1 SGHTA, CDR2 FQGNSA. The CDR3 covers 14 residues. The germline V and J ends were trimmed by 1 base and 3 bases, with 10 bases remaining between them. The CDR3 DNA is TGTGCCAGCAGCTTAGTACCTACCCTCTACGAGCAGTACTTC. Its protein is CASSLVPTLYEQYF.

As to this clonotype: A much larger clone differs from this one at a single base, so this may be a read error. CDR3 sequence: CAISHSGAHYEQYF. The CDR3 nucleotides are TGTGCCATCAGCCATAGCGGGGCTCACTACGAGCAGTACTTC. The chain combines TRBV7-2 with TRBJ2-7; 8 bases line up with TRBD2. The CDR3 consists of 14 residues. Germline loops: CDR1 SGHTA, CDR2 FQGNSA. The entire variable domain, with the rest obtained from reference TRBV7-2 and TRBJ2-7, is as follows: GAGVSQSPSNKVTEKGKDVELRCDPISGHTALYWYRQSLGQGLEFLIYFQGNSAPDKSGLPSDRFSAERTGGSVSTLTIQRTQQEDSAVYLCAISHSGAHYEQYFGPGTRLTVT.